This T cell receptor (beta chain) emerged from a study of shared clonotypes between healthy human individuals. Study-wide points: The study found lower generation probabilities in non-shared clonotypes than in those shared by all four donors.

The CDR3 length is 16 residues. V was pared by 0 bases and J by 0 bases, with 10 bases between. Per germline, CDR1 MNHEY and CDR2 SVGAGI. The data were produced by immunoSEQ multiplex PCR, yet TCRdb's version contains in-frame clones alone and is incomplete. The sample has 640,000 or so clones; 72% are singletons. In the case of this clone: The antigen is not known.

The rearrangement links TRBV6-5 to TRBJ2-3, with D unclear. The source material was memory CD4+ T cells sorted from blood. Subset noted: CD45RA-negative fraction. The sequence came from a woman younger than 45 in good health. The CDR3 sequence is CASSYSLGRSTDTQYF. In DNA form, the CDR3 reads TGTGCCAGCAGTTACTCGCTCGGAAGAAGCACAGATACGCAGTATTTT.